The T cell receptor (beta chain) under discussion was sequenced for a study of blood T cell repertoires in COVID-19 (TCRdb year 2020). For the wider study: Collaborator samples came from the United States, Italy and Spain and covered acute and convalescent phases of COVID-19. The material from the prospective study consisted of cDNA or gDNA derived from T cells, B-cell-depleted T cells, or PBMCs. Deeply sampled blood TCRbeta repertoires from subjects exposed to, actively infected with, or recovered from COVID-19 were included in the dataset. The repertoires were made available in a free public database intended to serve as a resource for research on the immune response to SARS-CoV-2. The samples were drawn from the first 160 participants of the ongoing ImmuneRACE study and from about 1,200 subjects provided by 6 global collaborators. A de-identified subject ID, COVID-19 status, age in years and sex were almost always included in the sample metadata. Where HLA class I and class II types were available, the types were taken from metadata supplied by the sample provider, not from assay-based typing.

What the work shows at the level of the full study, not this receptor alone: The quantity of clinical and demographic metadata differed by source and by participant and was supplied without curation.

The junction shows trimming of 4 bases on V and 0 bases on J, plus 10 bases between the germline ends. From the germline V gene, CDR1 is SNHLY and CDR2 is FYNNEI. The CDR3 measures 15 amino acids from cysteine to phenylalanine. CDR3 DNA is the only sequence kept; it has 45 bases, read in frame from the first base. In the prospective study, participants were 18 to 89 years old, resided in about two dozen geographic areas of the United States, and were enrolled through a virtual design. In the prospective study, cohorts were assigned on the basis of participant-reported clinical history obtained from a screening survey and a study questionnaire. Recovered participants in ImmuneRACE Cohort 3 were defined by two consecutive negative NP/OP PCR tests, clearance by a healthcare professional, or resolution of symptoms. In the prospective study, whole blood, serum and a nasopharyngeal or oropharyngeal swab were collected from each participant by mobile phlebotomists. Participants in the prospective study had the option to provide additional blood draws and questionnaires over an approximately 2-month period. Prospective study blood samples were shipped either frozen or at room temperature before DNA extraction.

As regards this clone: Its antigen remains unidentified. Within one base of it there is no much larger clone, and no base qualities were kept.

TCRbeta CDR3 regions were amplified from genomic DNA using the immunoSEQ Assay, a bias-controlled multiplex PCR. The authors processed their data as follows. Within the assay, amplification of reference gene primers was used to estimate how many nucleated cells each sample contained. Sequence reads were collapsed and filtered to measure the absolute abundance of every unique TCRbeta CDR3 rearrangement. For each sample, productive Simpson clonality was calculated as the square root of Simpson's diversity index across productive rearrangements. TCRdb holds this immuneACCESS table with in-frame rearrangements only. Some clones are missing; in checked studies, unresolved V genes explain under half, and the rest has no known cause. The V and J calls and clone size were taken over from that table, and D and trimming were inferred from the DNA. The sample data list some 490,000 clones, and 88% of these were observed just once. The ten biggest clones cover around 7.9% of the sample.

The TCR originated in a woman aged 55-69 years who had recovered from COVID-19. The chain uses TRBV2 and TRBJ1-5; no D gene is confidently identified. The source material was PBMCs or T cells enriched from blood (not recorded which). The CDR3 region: CASSGNSYSNQPQHF. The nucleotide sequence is TGTGCCAGCAGTGGAAACAGTTATAGCAATCAGCCCCAGCATTTT.